The 17 T cell receptor beta chains reported below all come from one sample, sequenced in a study of patients and donors after allogeneic stem cell transplantation. Via MiXCR, TCRdb re-called the RT-PCR reads, giving one row per CDR3 protein. The data show 87,000 or so distinct CDR3 sequences, roughly 5.1% seen once. Sequenced sample: blood, either unsorted or a sorted T cell fraction (not recorded which). These receptor sequences come from a human donor who was either an allogeneic HSCT recipient or a stem cell or donor lymphocyte infusion donor (not recorded which). It is not recorded whose cells these are; they may come from a transplant donor.

This chain joins TRBV11-2 and TRBJ2-5, with 8 bases lining up with TRBD2. CDR1 and CDR2 (germline): SGHAT, FQNNGV. The V gene end was trimmed by 2 bases and the J gene end by 5 bases; junction bases not matched to a gene: 13. The CDR3 runs to 17 residues. The CDR3 nucleotides read TGTGCCAGCAGCTTACAGCGGGGGTTCCCTAGCGCTGAGACCCAGTACTTC. Its translation: CASSLQRGFPSAETQYF.

About this clonotype: A single base separates this from a much larger clone, so it may be a read error. The chain employs TRBV6-6 and TRBJ2-1; no clear D. CDR3 size: 13 residues. In germline, CDR1 is MNHNY, CDR2 SVGAGI (reference sequence). The CDR3 region is CASTRNSNNEQFF. In DNA form, the CDR3 reads TGTGCCAGCACCCGGAACTCCAACAATGAGCAGTTCTTC.

This clonotype has just a few counts. V usage is TRBV27 and J usage is TRBJ2-2; D perhaps matches TRBD2 (7 bases). The germline V and J ends were trimmed by 6 bases and 7 bases, with 12 bases remaining between them. The germline CDR1 and CDR2 sequences are MNHEY and SMNVEV (reference sequence). The CDR3 contains 13 residues. CDR3 in DNA: TGTGCCAGCAGGAGGGGGGGGTACGGGGAGCTGTTTTTT. It translates to CASRRGGYGELFF.

The rearrangement joins TRBV9 to TRBJ2-5; the D call may be TRBD1 or TRBD2 (5 bases each). Germline values: CDR1 SGDLS, CDR2 YYNGEE. The CDR3 runs 13 residues. V lost 0 bases to trimming and J lost 3 bases, with 6 bases between them. The CDR3 DNA reads as TGTGCCAGCAGCGTAGGAGGGGAAGAGACCCAGTACTTC. Encoded protein: CASSVGGEETQYF. Filled out from reference TRBV9 and TRBJ2-5, the complete variable domain reads DSGVTQTPKHLITATGQRVTLRCSPRSGDLSVYWYQQSLDQGLQFLIQYYNGEERAKGNILERFSAQQFPDLHSELNLSSLELGDSALYFCASSVGGEETQYFGPGTRLLVL.

J is TRBJ2-5 and V is TRBV19; no reliable D call. CDR1 and CDR2 (germline): LNHDA, SQIVND (reference sequence). The CDR3 has 16 residues. With 8 bases removed from V and 2 bases from J, the gap between germline ends came to 21 bases. CDR3 in amino acids: CASRPSFRATQETQYF. CDR3 in DNA: TGTGCCAGTCGCCCCTCCTTTCGGGCGACTCAAGAGACCCAGTACTTC.

This clonotype was seen ten or more times. The gene calls are TRBV6-1 and TRBJ1-1, with D possibly being TRBD1 (5 bases). V shed 2 bases and J shed 9 bases, with 16 bases lying between them. The V gene's germline CDR1 is MNHNS and CDR2 SASEGT. This CDR3 spans 14 amino acids. CDR3 nucleotide sequence: TGTGCCAGCAGTGAATCAACGGGACTCCTTAAAGCTTTCTTT. Protein product: CASSESTGLLKAFF.

The gene calls are TRBV5-1 and TRBJ2-2; 7 positions agree with TRBD1. V was pared by 4 bases and J by 5 bases, with 8 bases of the junction left unmatched. Germline V gene data show CDR1 as SGHRS and CDR2 as YFSETQ. The CDR3 consists of 15 residues. CDR3 region: CASSTGQAPTGELFF. Here the CDR3 DNA reads TGCGCCAGCAGCACCGGACAGGCCCCGACCGGGGAGCTGTTTTTT.

The V call is TRBV7-3, the J call TRBJ2-2; D is unresolved. Germline V gene data show CDR1 as SGHTA and CDR2 as FQGTGA. The ends were cut back, 5 bases at V and 2 bases at J, with 6 bases in the middle. This CDR3 is built from 13 residues. The CDR3 loop reads CASSPANTGELFF. CDR3 in DNA: TGTGCCAGCAGCCCGGCCAACACCGGGGAGCTGTTTTTT.

This clonotype was counted ten times or more. The chain uses TRBV27 and TRBJ1-6; the match to TRBD1 covers 9 bases. V was pared by 0 bases and J by 8 bases, with 2 bases of the junction left unmatched. The germline V gene has CDR1 MNHEY and CDR2 SMNVEV (reference sequence). The CDR3 sequence is 15 residues long. CDR3 DNA: TGTGCCAGCAGTTTATCCTGGACAGGGGATTCACCCCTCCACTTT. This translates into CASSLSWTGDSPLHF.

This chain joins TRBV3-1 and TRBJ2-7; 8 bases align to TRBD1. Germline V CDR1 and CDR2: LGHDT, YNNKEL (reference sequence). The CDR3 has 15 residues. Trimming removed 4 bases from V and 1 base from J; junction bases left unmatched: 6. CDR3 in DNA: TGTGCCAGCAGCCCCCGACAGGGGACTTCCTACGAGCAGTACTTC. Its protein product is CASSPRQGTSYEQYF.

This chain uses TRBV11-3 with TRBJ2-1; TRBD1 aligns across 7 bases. Per germline, CDR1 SGHNT and CDR2 YENEEA. The V gene end was trimmed by 1 base and the J gene end by 6 bases; junction bases not matched to a gene: 6. This CDR3 spans 15 amino acids. CDR3 DNA: TGTGCCAGCAGCTTAGGAACCAGGGGGAGCAATGAGCAGTTCTTC. This encodes CASSLGTRGSNEQFF. Combining the CDR3 with reference TRBV11-3 and TRBJ2-1 gives the whole variable domain EAGVVQSPRYKIIEKKQPVAFWCNPISGHNTLYWYLQNLGQGPELLIRYENEEAVDDSQLPKDRFSAERLKGVDSTLKIQPAELGDSAVYLCASSLGTRGSNEQFFGPGTRLTVL.

This clonotype came up many times. This chain uses TRBV4-1 with TRBJ1-5; D not certain. This CDR3 has 15 amino acids. Per germline, CDR1 MGHRA and CDR2 YSYEKL. V gave up 0 bases and J gave up 7 bases, with 13 bases separating them. CDR3 loop: CASSQDLGRSQPQHF. In nucleotides, the CDR3 is TGCGCCAGCAGCCAAGATCTAGGGCGCTCGCAGCCCCAGCATTTT.

This clonotype was seen many times. The chain joins TRBV3-1 to TRBJ1-4; D possibly corresponds to TRBD1 (5 bases). The CDR3 extends over 14 amino acids. Trimming stripped 2 bases from V and 7 bases from J, with 11 bases between. Germline lookup yields CDR1 LGHDT and CDR2 YNNKEL (reference sequence). CDR3 coding DNA: TGTGCCAGCAGCCAAAGAGGGGACGGTGAAAAACTGTTTTTT. Its translation is CASSQRGDGEKLFF.

This clonotype was seen ten or more times. This sequence joins TRBV20-1 and TRBJ1-2; D not resolved. The CDR3 covers 14 residues. The germline V gene encodes CDR1 DFQATT and CDR2 SNEGSKA (reference sequence). V gave up 0 bases and J gave up 8 bases, with 16 bases separating them. CDR3 coding DNA: TGCAGTGCTAGAGACCCTAGGGTCTCGGAAGGCTACACCTTC. Encoded protein: CSARDPRVSEGYTF.

This clonotype was seen many times. The chain combines TRBV19 with TRBJ2-1, with 8 nucleotides matching TRBD2. Trimming took 1 base from V and 6 from J; bases not matched to a gene: 8. The CDR3 totals 16 residues. Germline assignment: CDR1 LNHDA and CDR2 SQIVND (reference sequence). The CDR3 is CASSIGSGRVSNEQFF. CDR3 nucleotides: TGTGCCAGTAGTATAGGGAGCGGGAGAGTATCCAATGAGCAGTTCTTC.

This clonotype was seen only a few times. This rearrangement joins TRBV7-3 to TRBJ2-5, with 10 bases that match TRBD1. Trimming removed 0 bases from V and 4 bases from J; junction bases left unmatched: 5. CDR3 length equals 16 residues. In germline, CDR1 is SGHTA, CDR2 FQGTGA. CDR3 DNA: TGTGCCAGCAGCTTAACGGGACAGGGGAAGGGAGAGACCCAGTACTTC. It encodes CASSLTGQGKGETQYF.

In its sample, this clonotype was seen many times. The rearrangement joins TRBV9 to TRBJ2-7, with D perhaps matching TRBD2 (5 bases). The CDR3 contains 15 residues. Trimming cost V 1 base and J 2 bases, with 13 bases left between them. Germline V lookup: CDR1 SGDLS, CDR2 YYNGEE. The CDR3 spells CASSVHPGKTYEQYF. As DNA, the CDR3 is TGTGCCAGCAGCGTACACCCCGGGAAGACCTACGAGCAGTACTTC.